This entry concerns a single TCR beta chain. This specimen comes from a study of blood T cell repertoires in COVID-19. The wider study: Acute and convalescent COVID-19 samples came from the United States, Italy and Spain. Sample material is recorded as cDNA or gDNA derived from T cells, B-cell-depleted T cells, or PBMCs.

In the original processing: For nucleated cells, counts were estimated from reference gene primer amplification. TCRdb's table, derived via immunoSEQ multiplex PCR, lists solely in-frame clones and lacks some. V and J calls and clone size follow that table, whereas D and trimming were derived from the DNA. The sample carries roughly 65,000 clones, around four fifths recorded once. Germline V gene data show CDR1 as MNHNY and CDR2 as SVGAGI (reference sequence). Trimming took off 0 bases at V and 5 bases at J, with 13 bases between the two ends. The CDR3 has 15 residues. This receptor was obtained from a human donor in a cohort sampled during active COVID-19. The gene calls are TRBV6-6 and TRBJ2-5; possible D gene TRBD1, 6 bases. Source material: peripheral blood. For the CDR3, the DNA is TGTGCCAGCAGTTACTCGAGGGCAGGGGCTGAGACCCAGTACTTC. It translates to CASSYSRAGAETQYF.